The present T cell receptor (beta chain) was sequenced within a study of blood T cells in healthy people across ages. A J-beta primer mix and a sample-barcoded 5' primer were used in a second PCR of roughly 6 to 12 cycles. One entry per CDR3 protein results from TCRdb running MiXCR on the 5' RACE reads. In the table there are about 1.4 million distinct CDR3 sequences, roughly 64% of which are singletons. Per the germline V gene, CDR1 is SGDLS and CDR2 is YYNGEE. The CDR3 covers 15 residues. V lost 0 bases and J 4 bases, leaving 14 bases between the germline ends. Material for sequencing was blood. The gene calls are TRBV9 and TRBJ2-7; D tentatively reads TRBD1 or TRBD2 (6 bases each). The TCR was taken from a man between 18 and 35 years old in good health. The CDR3 spells CASSVDWGAQYEQYF. The DNA for the CDR3 is TGTGCCAGCAGCGTAGATTGGGGGGCCCAGTACGAGCAGTACTTC.